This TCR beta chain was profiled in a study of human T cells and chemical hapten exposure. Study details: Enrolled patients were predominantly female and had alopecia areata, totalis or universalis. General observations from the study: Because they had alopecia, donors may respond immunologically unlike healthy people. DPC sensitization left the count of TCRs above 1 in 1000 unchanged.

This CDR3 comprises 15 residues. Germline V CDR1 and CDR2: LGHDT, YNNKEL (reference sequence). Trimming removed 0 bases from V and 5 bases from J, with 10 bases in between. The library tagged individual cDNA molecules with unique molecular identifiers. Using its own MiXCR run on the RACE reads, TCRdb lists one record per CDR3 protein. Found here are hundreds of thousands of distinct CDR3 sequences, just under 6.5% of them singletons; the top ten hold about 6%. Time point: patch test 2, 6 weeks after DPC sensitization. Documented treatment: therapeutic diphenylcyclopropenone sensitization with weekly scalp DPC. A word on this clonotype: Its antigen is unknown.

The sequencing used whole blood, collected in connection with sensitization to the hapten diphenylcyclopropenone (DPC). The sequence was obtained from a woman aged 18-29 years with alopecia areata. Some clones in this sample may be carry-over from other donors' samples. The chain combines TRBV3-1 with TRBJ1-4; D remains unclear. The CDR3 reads CASSQESGENEKLFF. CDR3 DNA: TGTGCCAGCAGCCAAGAATCCGGAGAGAATGAAAAACTGTTTTTT.